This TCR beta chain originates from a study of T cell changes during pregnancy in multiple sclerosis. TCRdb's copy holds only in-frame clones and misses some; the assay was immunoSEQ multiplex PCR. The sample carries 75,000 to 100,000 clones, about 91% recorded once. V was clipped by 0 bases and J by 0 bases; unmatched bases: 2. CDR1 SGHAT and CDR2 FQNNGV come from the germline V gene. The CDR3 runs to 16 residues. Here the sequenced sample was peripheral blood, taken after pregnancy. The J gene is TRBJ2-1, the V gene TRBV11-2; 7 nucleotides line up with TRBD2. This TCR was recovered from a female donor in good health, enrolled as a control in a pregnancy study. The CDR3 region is CASSLERGSSYNEQFF. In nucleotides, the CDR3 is TGTGCCAGCAGCTTAGAACGCGGGAGCTCCTACAATGAGCAGTTCTTC. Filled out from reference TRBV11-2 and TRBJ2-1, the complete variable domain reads EAGVAQSPRYKIIEKRQSVAFWCNPISGHATLYWYQQILGQGPKLLIQFQNNGVVDDSQLPKDRFSAERLKGVDSTLKIQPAKLEDSAVYLCASSLERGSSYNEQFFGPGTRLTVL.